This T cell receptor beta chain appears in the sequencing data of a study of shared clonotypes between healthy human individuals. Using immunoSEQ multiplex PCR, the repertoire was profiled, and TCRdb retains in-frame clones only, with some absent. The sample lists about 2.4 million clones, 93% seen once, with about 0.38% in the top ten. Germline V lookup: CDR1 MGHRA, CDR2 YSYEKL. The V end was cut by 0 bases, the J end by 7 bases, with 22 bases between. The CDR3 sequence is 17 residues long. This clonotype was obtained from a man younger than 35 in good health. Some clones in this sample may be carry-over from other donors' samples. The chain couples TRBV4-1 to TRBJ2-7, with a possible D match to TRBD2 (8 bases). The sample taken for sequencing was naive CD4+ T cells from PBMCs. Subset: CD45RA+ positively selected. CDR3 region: CASSQDWVSSGTVEQYF. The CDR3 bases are TGCGCCAGCAGCCAAGACTGGGTCAGTAGCGGGACAGTTGAGCAGTACTTC.